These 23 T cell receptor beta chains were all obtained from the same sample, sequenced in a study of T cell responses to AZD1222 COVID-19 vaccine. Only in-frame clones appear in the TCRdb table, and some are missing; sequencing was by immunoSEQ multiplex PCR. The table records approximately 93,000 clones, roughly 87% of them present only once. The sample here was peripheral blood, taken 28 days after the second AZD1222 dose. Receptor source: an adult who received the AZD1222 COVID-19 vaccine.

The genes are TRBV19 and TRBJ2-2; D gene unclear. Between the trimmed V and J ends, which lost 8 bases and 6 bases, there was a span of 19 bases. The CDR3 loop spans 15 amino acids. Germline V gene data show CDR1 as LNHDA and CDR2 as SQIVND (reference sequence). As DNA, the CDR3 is TGTGCCAGTCGACCTCAAGGCATACACCCCGGGGAGCTGTTTTTT. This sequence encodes CASRPQGIHPGELFF. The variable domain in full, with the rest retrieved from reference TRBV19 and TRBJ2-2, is DGGITQSPKYLFRKEGQNVTLSCEQNLNHDAMYWYRQDPGQGLRLIYYSQIVNDFQKGDIAEGYSVSREKKESFPLTVTSAQKNPTAFYLCASRPQGIHPGELFFGEGSRLTVL.

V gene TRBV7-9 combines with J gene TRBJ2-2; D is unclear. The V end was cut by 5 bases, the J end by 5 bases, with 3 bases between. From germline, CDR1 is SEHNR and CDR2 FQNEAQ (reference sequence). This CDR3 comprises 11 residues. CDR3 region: CASSVTGELFF. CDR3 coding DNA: TGTGCCAGCAGCGTGACCGGGGAGCTGTTTTTT.

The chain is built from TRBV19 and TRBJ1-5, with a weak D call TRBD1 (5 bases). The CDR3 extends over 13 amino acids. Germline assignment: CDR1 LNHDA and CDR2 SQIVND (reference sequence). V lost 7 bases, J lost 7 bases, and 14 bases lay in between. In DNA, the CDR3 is TGTGCCAGTACCCCATCGACAGCCCAGCCCCAGCATTTT. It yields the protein CASTPSTAQPQHF. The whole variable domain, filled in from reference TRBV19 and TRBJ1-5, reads DGGITQSPKYLFRKEGQNVTLSCEQNLNHDAMYWYRQDPGQGLRLIYYSQIVNDFQKGDIAEGYSVSREKKESFPLTVTSAQKNPTAFYLCASTPSTAQPQHFGDGTRLSIL.

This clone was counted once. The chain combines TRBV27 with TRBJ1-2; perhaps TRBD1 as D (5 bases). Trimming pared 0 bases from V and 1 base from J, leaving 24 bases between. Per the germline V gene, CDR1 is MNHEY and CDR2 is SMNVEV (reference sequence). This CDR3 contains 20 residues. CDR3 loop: CASSLSKGWVRWGGNYGYTF. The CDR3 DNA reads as TGTGCCAGCAGTTTATCAAAGGGTTGGGTCAGATGGGGGGGTAACTATGGCTACACCTTC.

The DNA for the CDR3 is TGTGCCACCAGTAGCGACAGGGGGACCACTCCTAACTATGGCTACACCTTC. Protein: CATSSDRGTTPNYGYTF. This chain joins TRBV15 and TRBJ1-2; TRBD1 agrees at 9 bases. V was clipped by 6 bases and J by 0 bases; unmatched bases: 11. The V gene's germline CDR1 is LNHNV and CDR2 YYDKDF (reference sequence). The CDR3 runs to 17 residues.

The CDR3 DNA is TGTGCCAGCAGTGAAGCGGGGGGCCATGGCTACACCTTC. It codes for CASSEAGGHGYTF. The rearrangement links TRBV6-1 to TRBJ1-2; the D gene is possibly TRBD1 (6 bases). Trimming took off 0 bases at V and 6 bases at J, with 8 bases between the two ends. This CDR3 is built from 13 residues. Germline CDR1 is MNHNS and CDR2 is SASEGT.

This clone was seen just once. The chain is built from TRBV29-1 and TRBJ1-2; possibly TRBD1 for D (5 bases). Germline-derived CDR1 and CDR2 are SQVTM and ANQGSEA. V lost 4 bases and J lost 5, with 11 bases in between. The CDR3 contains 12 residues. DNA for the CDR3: TGCAGCGTTGGAGAGGGGATATATGGCTACACCTTC. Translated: CSVGEGIYGYTF.

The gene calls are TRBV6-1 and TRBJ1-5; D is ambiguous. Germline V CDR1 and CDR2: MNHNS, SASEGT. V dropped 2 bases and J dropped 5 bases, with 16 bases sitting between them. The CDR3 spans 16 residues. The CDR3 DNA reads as TGTGCCAGCAGTGAAAATTGGGCCTCAAGGGATCAGCCCCAGCATTTT. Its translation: CASSENWASRDQPQHF.

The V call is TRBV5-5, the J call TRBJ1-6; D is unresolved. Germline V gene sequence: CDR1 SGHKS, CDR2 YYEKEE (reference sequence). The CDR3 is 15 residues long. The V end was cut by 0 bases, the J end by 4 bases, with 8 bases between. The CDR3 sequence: CASSLGVLYNSPLHF. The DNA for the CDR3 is TGTGCCAGCAGCTTGGGGGTCCTTTATAATTCACCCCTCCACTTT.

CDR3: CASSPSPGGEQFF. The CDR3 DNA follows: TGTGCCAGCAGCCCCAGTCCAGGTGGTGAGCAGTTCTTC. The chain combines TRBV3-1 (or the pseudogene TRBV3-2) with TRBJ2-1; D is uncertain. Germline CDR1 and CDR2: LGHDT and YNNKEL (reference sequence). This CDR3 has 13 amino acids. The germline V and J ends were trimmed by 4 bases and 9 bases, with 13 bases remaining between them.

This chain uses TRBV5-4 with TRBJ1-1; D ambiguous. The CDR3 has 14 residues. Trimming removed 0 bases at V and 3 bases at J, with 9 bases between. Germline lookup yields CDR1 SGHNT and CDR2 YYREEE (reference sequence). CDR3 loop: CASSLESWDTEAFF. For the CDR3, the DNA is TGTGCCAGCAGCTTGGAGTCATGGGACACTGAAGCTTTCTTT.

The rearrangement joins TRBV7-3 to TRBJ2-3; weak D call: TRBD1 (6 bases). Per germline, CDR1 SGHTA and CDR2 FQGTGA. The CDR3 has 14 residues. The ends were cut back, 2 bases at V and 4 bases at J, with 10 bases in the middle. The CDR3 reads CASSLSGAADTQYF. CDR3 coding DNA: TGTGCCAGCAGCTTATCAGGGGCGGCAGATACGCAGTATTTT.

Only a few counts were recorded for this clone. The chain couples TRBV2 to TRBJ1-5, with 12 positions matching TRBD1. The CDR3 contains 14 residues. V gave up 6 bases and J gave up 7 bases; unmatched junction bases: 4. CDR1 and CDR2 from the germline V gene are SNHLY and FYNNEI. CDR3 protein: CASSGTGGDQPQHF. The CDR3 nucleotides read TGTGCCAGCAGCGGGACAGGGGGCGACCAGCCCCAGCATTTT.

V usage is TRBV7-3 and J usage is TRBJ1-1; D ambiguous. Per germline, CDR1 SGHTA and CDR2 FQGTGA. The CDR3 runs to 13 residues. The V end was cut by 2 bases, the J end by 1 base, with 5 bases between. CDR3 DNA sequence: TGTGCCAGCAGCTTATCGGGGAACACTGAAGCTTTCTTT. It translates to CASSLSGNTEAFF.

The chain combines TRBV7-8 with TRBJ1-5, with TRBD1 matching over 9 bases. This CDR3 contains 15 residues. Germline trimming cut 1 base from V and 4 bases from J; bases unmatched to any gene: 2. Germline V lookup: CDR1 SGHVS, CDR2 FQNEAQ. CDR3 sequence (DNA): TGTGCCAGCAGCTTAGGGGGACAGGGAAATCAGCCCCAGCATTTT. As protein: CASSLGGQGNQPQHF.

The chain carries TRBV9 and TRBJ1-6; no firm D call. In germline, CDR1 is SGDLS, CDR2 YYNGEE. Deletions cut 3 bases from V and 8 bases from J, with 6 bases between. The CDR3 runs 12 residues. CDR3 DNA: TGTGCCAGCAGCGAGGGTTATTCACCCCTCCACTTT. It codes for CASSEGYSPLHF.

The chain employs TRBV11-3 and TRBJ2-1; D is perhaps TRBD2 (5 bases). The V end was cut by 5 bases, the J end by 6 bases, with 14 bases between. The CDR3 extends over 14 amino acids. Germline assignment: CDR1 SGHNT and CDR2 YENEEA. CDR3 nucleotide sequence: TGTGCCAGCAGCGACACTAGGGTCGGCAATGAGCAGTTCTTC. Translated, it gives CASSDTRVGNEQFF.

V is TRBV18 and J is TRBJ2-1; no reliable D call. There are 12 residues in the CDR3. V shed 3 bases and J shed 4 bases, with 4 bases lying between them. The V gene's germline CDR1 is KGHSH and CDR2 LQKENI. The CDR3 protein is CASSPSYNEQFF. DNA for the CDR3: TGTGCCAGCTCACCGTCATACAATGAGCAGTTCTTC.

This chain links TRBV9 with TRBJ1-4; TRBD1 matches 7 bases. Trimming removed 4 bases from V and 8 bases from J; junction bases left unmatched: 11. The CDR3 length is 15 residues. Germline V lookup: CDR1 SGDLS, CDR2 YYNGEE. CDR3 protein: CASSPHQGGREKLFF. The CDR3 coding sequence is TGTGCCAGCAGCCCTCATCAGGGGGGTAGAGAAAAACTGTTTTTT. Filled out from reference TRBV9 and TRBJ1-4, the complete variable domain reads DSGVTQTPKHLITATGQRVTLRCSPRSGDLSVYWYQQSLDQGLQFLIQYYNGEERAKGNILERFSAQQFPDLHSELNLSSLELGDSALYFCASSPHQGGREKLFFGSGTQLSVL.

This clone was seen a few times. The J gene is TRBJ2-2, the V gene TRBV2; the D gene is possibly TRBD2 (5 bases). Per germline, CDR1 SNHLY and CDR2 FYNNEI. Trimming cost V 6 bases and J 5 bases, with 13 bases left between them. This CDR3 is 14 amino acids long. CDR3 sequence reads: CASSLKGDTGELFF. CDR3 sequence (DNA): TGTGCCAGCAGCCTTAAGGGAGATACCGGGGAGCTGTTTTTT.

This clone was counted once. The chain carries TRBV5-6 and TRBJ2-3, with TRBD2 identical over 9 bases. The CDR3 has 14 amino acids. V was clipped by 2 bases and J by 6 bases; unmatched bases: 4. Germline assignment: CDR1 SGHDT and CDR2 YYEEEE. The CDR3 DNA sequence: TGTGCCAGCAGCTTTAGACTAGCGGCGGATACGCAGTATTTT. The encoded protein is CASSFRLAADTQYF.

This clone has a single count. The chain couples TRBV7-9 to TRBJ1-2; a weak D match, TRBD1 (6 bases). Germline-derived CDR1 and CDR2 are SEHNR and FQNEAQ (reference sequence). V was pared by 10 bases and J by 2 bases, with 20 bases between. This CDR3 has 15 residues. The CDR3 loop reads CAIPFLAGTNYGYTF. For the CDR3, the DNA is TGTGCCATCCCTTTTTTGGCAGGGACAAACTATGGCTACACCTTC.

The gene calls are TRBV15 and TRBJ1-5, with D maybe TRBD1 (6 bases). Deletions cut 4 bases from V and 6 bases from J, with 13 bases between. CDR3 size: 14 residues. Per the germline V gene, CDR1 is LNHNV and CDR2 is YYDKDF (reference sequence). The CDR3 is CATSIQGSIQPQHF. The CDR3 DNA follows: TGTGCCACCAGCATTCAGGGGTCGATTCAGCCCCAGCATTTT. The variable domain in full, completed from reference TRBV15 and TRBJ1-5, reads DAMVIQNPRYQVTQFGKPVTLSCSQTLNHNVMYWYQQKSSQAPKLLFHYYDKDFNNEADTPDNFQSRRPNTSFCFLDIRSPGLGDTAMYLCATSIQGSIQPQHFGDGTRLSIL.